The TCR beta chain described here comes from a study of cytomegalovirus exposure and HLA in healthy donors. As to this clone: Its antigen is not identified.

PCR was performed using 60 Vbeta and 13 Jbeta primers. This table comes from immunoSEQ multiplex PCR, and its TCRdb copy is limited to in-frame clones, with some not included. The table for this sample gives 30,000 to 45,000 clones. Findings and limits, study-wide: V segments that were indistinguishable, TRBV6-2 and TRBV6-3 among them, were omitted from analysis. Published work reported that the classifier diagnosed cytomegalovirus status with high specificity and sensitivity.

Donors were nominally healthy when sampled, though unrecorded immune exposures were likely. V trimming: 5 bases; J trimming: 2 bases; junction bases outside the gene matches: 12. The CDR3 length is 19 residues. Germline assignment: CDR1 KGHSH and CDR2 LQKENI. This chain joins TRBV18 and TRBJ2-1; 13 bases fit TRBD2. Source material: PBMCs. The sequence was obtained from a man in his forties in good health and CMV-seropositive. The CDR3 spells CASSGGGSTSGRTYNEQFF. The DNA for the CDR3 is TGTGCCAGCTCAGGAGGCGGATCGACTAGCGGGAGGACCTACAATGAGCAGTTCTTC.